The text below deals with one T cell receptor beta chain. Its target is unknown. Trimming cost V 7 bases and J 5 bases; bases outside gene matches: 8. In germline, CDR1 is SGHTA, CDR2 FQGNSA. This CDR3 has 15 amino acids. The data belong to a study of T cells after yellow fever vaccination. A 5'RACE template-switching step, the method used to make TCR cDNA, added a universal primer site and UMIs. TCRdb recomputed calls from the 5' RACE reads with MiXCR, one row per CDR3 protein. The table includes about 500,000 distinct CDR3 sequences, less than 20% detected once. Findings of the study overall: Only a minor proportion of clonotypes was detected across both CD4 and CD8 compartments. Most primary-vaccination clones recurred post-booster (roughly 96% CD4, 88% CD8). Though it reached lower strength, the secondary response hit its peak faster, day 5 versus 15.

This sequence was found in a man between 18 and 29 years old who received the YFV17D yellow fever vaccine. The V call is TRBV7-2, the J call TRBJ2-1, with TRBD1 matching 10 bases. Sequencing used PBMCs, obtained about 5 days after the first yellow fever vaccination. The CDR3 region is CASTQVGQGNNEQFF. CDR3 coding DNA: TGTGCCAGCACCCAGGTGGGACAGGGGAACAATGAGCAGTTCTTC.